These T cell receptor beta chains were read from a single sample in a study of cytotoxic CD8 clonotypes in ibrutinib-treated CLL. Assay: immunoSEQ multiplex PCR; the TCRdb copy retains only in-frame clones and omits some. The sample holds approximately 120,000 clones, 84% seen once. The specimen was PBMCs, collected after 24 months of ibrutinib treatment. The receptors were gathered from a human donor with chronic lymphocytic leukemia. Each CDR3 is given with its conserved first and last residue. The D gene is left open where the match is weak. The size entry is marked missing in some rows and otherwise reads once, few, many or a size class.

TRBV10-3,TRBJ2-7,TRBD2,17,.,CAISEGGLAGLLYEQYF,TGTGCCATCAGTGAGGGGGGACTAGCGGGGCTTCTCTACGAGCAGTACTTC
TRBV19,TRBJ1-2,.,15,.,CASTQPSQTNYGYTF,TGTGCCAGTACCCAACCGTCCCAAACTAACTATGGCTACACCTTC
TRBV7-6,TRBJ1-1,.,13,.,CASSLRMNTEAFF,TGTGCCAGCAGCTTACGGATGAACACTGAAGCTTTCTTT
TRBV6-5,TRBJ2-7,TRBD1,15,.,CASRLSRQGTYEQYF,TGTGCCAGCAGACTCTCGAGACAGGGTACCTACGAGCAGTACTTC
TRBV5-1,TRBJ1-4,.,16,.,CASSLAGSATNEKLFF,TGCGCCAGCAGCTTGGCCGGGAGCGCAACTAATGAAAAACTGTTTTTT
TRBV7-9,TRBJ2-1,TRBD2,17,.,CASSSPQTSGAFNEQFF,TGTGCCAGCAGCTCCCCTCAGACTAGCGGGGCTTTCAATGAGCAGTTCTTC
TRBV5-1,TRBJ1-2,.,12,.,CASSLGTDGYTF,TGCGCCAGCAGCTTGGGGACAGATGGCTACACCTTC
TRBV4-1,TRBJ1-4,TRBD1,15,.,CASSQTGTGNEKLFF,TGCGCCAGCAGCCAAACCGGGACAGGGAATGAAAAACTGTTTTTT
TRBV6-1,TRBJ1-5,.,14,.,CASTGPASNQPQHF,TGTGCCAGCACGGGCCCGGCGAGCAATCAGCCCCAGCATTTT
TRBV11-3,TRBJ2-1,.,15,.,CASSLERGSYNEQFF,TGTGCCAGCAGCTTAGAGAGGGGTTCCTACAATGAGCAGTTCTTC
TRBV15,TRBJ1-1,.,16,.,CATSRASGAANTEAFF,TGTGCCACCAGCAGAGCGTCTGGGGCCGCGAACACTGAAGCTTTCTTT
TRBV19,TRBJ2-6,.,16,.,CASKSGGHSGANVLTF,TGTGCCTCGAAATCGGGTGGACACTCTGGGGCCAACGTCCTGACTTTC
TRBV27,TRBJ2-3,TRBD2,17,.,CASRVLGLAGGKDTQYF,TGTGCCAGCAGAGTCCTCGGACTAGCGGGGGGAAAGGATACGCAGTATTTT
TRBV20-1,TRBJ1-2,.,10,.,CSARGGGYTF,TGCAGTGCTAGAGGGGGTGGCTACACCTTC
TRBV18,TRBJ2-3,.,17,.,CASSPLHWEGSTDTQYF,TGTGCCAGCTCACCGTTGCACTGGGAAGGAAGCACAGATACGCAGTATTTT
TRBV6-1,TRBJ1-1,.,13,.,CASRNAFVTEAFF,TGTGCCAGCAGGAATGCGTTTGTGACTGAAGCTTTCTTT
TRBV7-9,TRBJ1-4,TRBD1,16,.,CASSPRDRDPSEKLFF,TGTGCCAGCAGCCCCCGGGACAGGGACCCTAGTGAAAAACTGTTTTTT
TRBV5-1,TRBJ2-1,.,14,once,CASSPFTQDNEQFF,TGCGCCAGCAGCCCGTTTACACAGGACAATGAGCAGTTCTTC
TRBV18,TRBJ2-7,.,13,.,CASSDLRAHEQYF,TGTGCCAGCTCCGACCTTCGGGCCCACGAGCAGTACTTC
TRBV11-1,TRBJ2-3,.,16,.,CASSRTVADVTDTQYF,TGTGCCAGCAGCCGGACGGTTGCAGACGTTACAGATACGCAGTATTTT
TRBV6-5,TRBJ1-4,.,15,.,CASSYRGTRNEKLFF,TGTGCCAGCAGTTACCGGGGTACAAGGAATGAAAAACTGTTTTTT
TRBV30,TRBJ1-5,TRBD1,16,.,CAWSVGQGFERQPQHF,TGTGCCTGGAGTGTGGGACAGGGTTTTGAGAGGCAGCCCCAGCATTTT
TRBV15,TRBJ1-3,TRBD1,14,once,CATSNRGLKDTIYF,TGTGCCACCAGCAACAGGGGACTAAAGGACACCATATATTTT
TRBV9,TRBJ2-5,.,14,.,CASSVVASGETQYF,TGTGCCAGCAGCGTAGTCGCGAGCGGGGAGACCCAGTACTTC
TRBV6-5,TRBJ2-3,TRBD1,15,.,CASSSRTGITDTQYF,TGTGCCAGCAGTTCCCGGACAGGGATAACAGATACGCAGTATTTT
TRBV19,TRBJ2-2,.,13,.,CASKSRWTGELFF,TGTGCCAGTAAGTCCCGGTGGACCGGGGAGCTGTTTTTT
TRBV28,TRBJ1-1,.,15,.,CASSPHASPIAEAFF,TGTGCCAGCAGTCCACACGCCTCCCCGATCGCTGAAGCTTTCTTT
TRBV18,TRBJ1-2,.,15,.,CASSPPNREGYGYTF,TGTGCCAGCTCACCACCTAACAGGGAAGGTTATGGCTACACCTTC
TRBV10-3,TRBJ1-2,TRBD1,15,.,CAISERGQGDYGYTF,TGTGCCATCAGTGAGAGGGGACAGGGGGACTATGGCTACACCTTC
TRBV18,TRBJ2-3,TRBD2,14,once,CATSRLAGTDTQYF,TGTGCCACCTCCAGACTAGCGGGGACAGATACGCAGTATTTT
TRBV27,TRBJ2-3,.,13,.,CASMSFGVDTQYF,TGTGCCAGCATGTCTTTCGGTGTGGATACGCAGTATTTT
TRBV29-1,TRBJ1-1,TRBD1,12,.,CSVITGATEAFF,TGCAGCGTTATAACAGGGGCAACTGAAGCTTTCTTT
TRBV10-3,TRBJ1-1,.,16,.,CAIRPFPGTVNTEAFF,TGTGCCATCAGACCATTTCCCGGGACGGTGAACACTGAAGCTTTCTTT
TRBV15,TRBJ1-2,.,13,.,CATSRDQRYGYTF,TGTGCCACCAGCAGAGATCAGCGCTATGGCTACACCTTC
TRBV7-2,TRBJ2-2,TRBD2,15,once,CASSPTSGNTGELFF,TGTGCCAGCAGCCCGACTAGCGGGAACACCGGGGAGCTGTTTTTT
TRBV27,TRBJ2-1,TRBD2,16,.,CASSPLAGISYNEQFF,TGTGCCAGCAGCCCCCTAGCGGGGATCTCCTACAATGAGCAGTTCTTC
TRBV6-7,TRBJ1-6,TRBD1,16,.,CASRATGGLANSPLHF,TGTGCCAGCAGGGCCACAGGGGGCCTCGCTAATTCACCCCTCCACTTT
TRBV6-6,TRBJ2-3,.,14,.,CASTRDTSTDTQYF,TGTGCCAGCACCCGGGACACAAGCACAGATACGCAGTATTTT
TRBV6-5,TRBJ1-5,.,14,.,CASSELGSRQPQHF,TGTGCCAGCAGTGAATTAGGGTCGCGGCAGCCCCAGCATTTT
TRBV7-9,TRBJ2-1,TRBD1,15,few,CASSLRGLSYNEQFF,TGTGCCAGCAGCTTGAGGGGGCTCTCCTACAATGAGCAGTTCTTC
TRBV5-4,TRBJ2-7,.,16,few,CASSFTSGTPPYEQYF,TGTGCCAGCAGCTTCACCTCCGGGACGCCTCCCTACGAGCAGTACTTC
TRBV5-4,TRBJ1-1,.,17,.,CASSLDGSGARNTEAFF,TGTGCCAGCAGCTTGGACGGGTCGGGGGCGCGGAACACTGAAGCTTTCTTT
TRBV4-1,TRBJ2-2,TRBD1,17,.,CASSRLGQGEGTGELFF,TGCGCCAGCAGCCGCCTGGGACAGGGAGAAGGCACCGGGGAGCTGTTTTTT
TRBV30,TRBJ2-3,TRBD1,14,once,CAWSVGQGTDTQYF,TGTGCCTGGAGTGTAGGACAGGGGACAGATACGCAGTATTTT
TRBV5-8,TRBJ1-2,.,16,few,CASSTRTGERNHGYTF,TGTGCCAGCAGCACCAGAACTGGGGAGAGGAATCATGGCTACACCTTC
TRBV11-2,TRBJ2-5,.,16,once,CASSLGYRGSRETQYF,TGTGCCAGCAGCTTAGGATATAGGGGGAGTAGAGAGACCCAGTACTTC
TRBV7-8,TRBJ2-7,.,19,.,CASSLTSTPQGSKRYEQYF,TGTGCCAGCAGCTTAACGTCGACCCCCCAGGGTTCAAAGCGATACGAGCAGTACTTC
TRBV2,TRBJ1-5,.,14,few,CASEGAASNQPQHF,TGTGCCAGCGAAGGGGCAGCTAGCAATCAGCCCCAGCATTTT
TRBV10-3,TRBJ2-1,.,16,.,CAISGADGSSYNEQFF,TGTGCCATCAGTGGGGCTGACGGCAGCTCCTACAATGAGCAGTTCTTC
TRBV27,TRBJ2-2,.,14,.,CASRFTSNTGELFF,TGTGCCAGTCGATTCACCTCGAACACCGGGGAGCTGTTTTTT
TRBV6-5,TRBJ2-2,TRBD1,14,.,CASSRQGMSGELFF,TGTGCCAGCAGCCGACAGGGAATGTCCGGGGAGCTGTTTTTT
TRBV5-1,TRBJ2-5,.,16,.,CASSLRGRRSGETQYF,TGCGCCAGCAGCTTGCGGGGGCGGAGATCTGGAGAGACCCAGTACTTC
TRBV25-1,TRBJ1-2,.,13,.,CASSDTSGAGYTF,TGTGCCAGCAGTGATACGTCTGGGGCTGGCTACACCTTC
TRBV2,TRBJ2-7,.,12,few,CASRDRTYEQYF,TGTGCCAGCAGGGACAGAACCTACGAGCAGTACTTC
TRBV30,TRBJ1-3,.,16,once,CALDRRRQSTGNTIYF,TGTGCCCTGGACCGCCGGCGGCAGTCAACTGGAAACACCATATATTTT
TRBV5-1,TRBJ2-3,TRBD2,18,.,CASSLQPSGGAATDTQYF,TGCGCCAGCAGCTTGCAGCCCAGCGGGGGGGCAGCGACAGATACGCAGTATTTT
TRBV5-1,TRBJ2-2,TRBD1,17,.,CASSPLDRQGGTGELFF,TGCGCCAGCAGCCCCTTAGACCGACAGGGGGGTACCGGGGAGCTGTTTTTT
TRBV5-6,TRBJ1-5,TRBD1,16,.,CASSLAGTGNNQPQHF,TGTGCCAGCAGCTTAGCCGGGACAGGGAACAATCAGCCCCAGCATTTT
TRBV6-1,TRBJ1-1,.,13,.,CASMGPSRTEAFF,TGTGCCAGCATGGGGCCCTCGAGAACTGAAGCTTTCTTT